This is a list of T cell receptor beta chains from one sample in a study of OX40 agonist ivuxolimab in advanced cancers. Clones were read by immunoSEQ multiplex PCR, and TCRdb kept only the in-frame ones, dropping some. The table has 75,000 to 100,000 clones, 86% seen once. The sample in question was CD4+ or CD8+ T cells sorted from blood, obtained in a trial of the OX40 agonist ivuxolimab. Receptors were obtained from an adult with an advanced solid tumor such as melanoma, head and neck, liver or kidney cancer. Each CDR3 is given with its conserved first and last residue. The D gene is left open where the match is weak. Where a row states a size, it is once, few, many or the class of an expanded clone; other rows omit it.

CDR3aa,CDR3nt,abundance,v_gene,d_gene,j_gene
CASSFEAGADYEQYF,TGTGCCAGCAGCTTTGAAGCGGGAGCGGACTACGAGCAGTACTTC,-,TRBV12-1,-,TRBJ2-7
CASRKQGALVYSNQPQHF,TGTGCCAGTAGGAAACAGGGGGCCCTCGTTTATAGCAATCAGCCCCAGCATTTT,-,TRBV19,TRBD1,TRBJ1-5
CSAIGGAKETQYF,TGCAGCGCGATTGGTGGAGCAAAAGAGACCCAGTACTTC,-,TRBV29-1,-,TRBJ2-5
CASSLVGRSEAFF,TGTGCCAGCAGCTTAGTCGGGCGGTCTGAAGCTTTCTTT,-,TRBV7-2,-,TRBJ1-1
CASSLRIDYEQYF,TGCGCCAGCAGCCTAAGGATAGACTACGAGCAGTACTTC,-,TRBV4-3,-,TRBJ2-7
CASILSLGYEQYF,TGTGCCAGCATCCTGTCCCTAGGCTACGAGCAGTACTTC,-,TRBV5-5,-,TRBJ2-7
CASSGGEKLFF,TGCGCCAGCAGTGGAGGTGAAAAACTGTTTTTT,-,TRBV23-1,-,TRBJ1-4
CASSSRQGAYGYTF,TGCGCCAGCAGCTCCAGACAGGGCGCCTATGGCTACACCTTC,-,TRBV5-1,TRBD1,TRBJ1-2
CASSQDGVQPQHF,TGTGCCAGCAGCCAAGATGGGGTGCAGCCCCAGCATTTT,-,TRBV14,-,TRBJ1-5
CASSLFSKTGGNTDTQYF,TGTGCCAGCAGCTTATTTTCGAAGACAGGAGGCAACACAGATACGCAGTATTTT,-,TRBV7-2,-,TRBJ2-3
CASRDREGSGYTF,TGTGCCAGCAGGGACAGGGAAGGGAGTGGCTACACCTTC,-,TRBV6-5,TRBD1,TRBJ1-2
CASSVLAGERATEQFF,TGTGCCAGCAGTGTACTAGCGGGAGAGCGGGCTACTGAGCAGTTCTTC,-,TRBV28,TRBD2,TRBJ2-1
CASSLVNSPLHF,TGTGCCAGCAGCTTAGTTAATTCACCCCTCCACTTT,-,TRBV7-2,-,TRBJ1-6
CATSRRQGYNSPLHF,TGTGCCACCAGCAGAAGACAGGGCTATAATTCACCCCTCCACTTT,-,TRBV15,TRBD1,TRBJ1-6
CASSLAQGGGEKLFF,TGTGCCAGCAGCTTGGCCCAGGGAGGGGGCGAAAAACTGTTTTTT,once,TRBV5-3,TRBD1,TRBJ1-4
CASSGSGNTDTQYF,TGCGCCAGCAGTGGAAGCGGGAACACAGATACGCAGTATTTT,-,TRBV10-2,TRBD2,TRBJ2-3
CASSQDIRRTTGANVLTF,TGCGCCAGCAGCCAAGATATCCGGAGAACTACTGGGGCCAACGTCCTGACTTTC,few,TRBV4-3,-,TRBJ2-6
CASSFDRGRRNEQFF,TGTGCCAGCAGTTTCGACAGGGGGCGTAGGAATGAGCAGTTCTTC,-,TRBV5-5,TRBD1,TRBJ2-1
CASSSARTSGIKNYEQYF,TGTGCCAGCAGCTCCGCTCGGACTAGCGGGATTAAGAACTACGAGCAGTACTTC,-,TRBV5-4,TRBD2,TRBJ2-7
CASDDGLNGNEQYF,TGCGCCAGCGACGATGGATTGAACGGGAACGAGCAGTACTTC,-,TRBV5-1,-,TRBJ2-7
CASGAYEQYF,TGTGCCAGCGGAGCCTACGAGCAGTACTTC,few,TRBV27,-,TRBJ2-7
CASSYLGVAVGNEQYF,TGCGCCAGCAGCTACCTAGGGGTGGCGGTGGGAAACGAGCAGTACTTC,-,TRBV5-1,-,TRBJ2-7
CASSQDRGGGYTF,TGTGCCAGCAGCCAAGACAGGGGGGGAGGCTACACCTTC,-,TRBV6-6,TRBD1,TRBJ1-2
CASSAGLAGGLGSFEETQYF,TGTGCCAGCAGCGCGGGACTAGCGGGGGGCCTGGGTTCCTTCGAGGAGACCCAGTACTTC,-,TRBV11-3,TRBD2,TRBJ2-5
CASSIGHRGNGQFF,TGTGCCAGTAGTATAGGCCACAGGGGAAATGGGCAGTTCTTC,-,TRBV19,TRBD1,TRBJ2-1
CASSTTDTQYF,TGTGCCAGTAGTACCACAGATACGCAGTATTTT,once,TRBV19,-,TRBJ2-3
CASSLTGMGQETQYF,TGTGCCAGCAGCTTGACAGGAATGGGCCAAGAGACCCAGTACTTC,-,TRBV5-4,-,TRBJ2-5
CASSQGAPGNIQYF,TGTGCCAGCAGCCAGGGAGCACCGGGAAACATTCAGTACTTC,-,TRBV14,-,TRBJ2-4
CASSEQGAGYTF,TGTGCCAGCAGTGAACAGGGGGCTGGCTACACCTTC,-,TRBV28,TRBD1,TRBJ1-2